This T cell receptor (beta chain) was obtained from a study of T cell repertoires in cytomegalovirus infection. Whole-study results and caveats: Dominant in the ex vivo response were TCR beta clonotypes restricted by HLA-C and specific for CMV.

TCRdb ran MiXCR on the reads and lists one entry per CDR3 protein. The sample lists approximately 550,000 distinct CDR3 sequences, about 15% occurring once. The V segment lost 3 bases and the J segment 6 bases; nucleotides outside the gene matches: 3. The CDR3 sequence is 15 residues long. The germline CDR1 and CDR2 sequences are SGHVS and FQNEAQ. In its sample, this clonotype was seen many times. What it recognizes is unknown. This chain uses TRBV7-8 with TRBJ2-1, with 12 nucleotides matching TRBD2. This sequence was found in a human donor in good health (CMV status not recorded). Some clones in this sample may be carry-over from other donors' samples. Source material: CD8+ T cells from PBMCs. This CDR3 is CASSLLAGGPNEQFF. The CDR3 DNA reads as TGTGCCAGCAGCTTGCTAGCGGGAGGGCCCAATGAGCAGTTCTTC.